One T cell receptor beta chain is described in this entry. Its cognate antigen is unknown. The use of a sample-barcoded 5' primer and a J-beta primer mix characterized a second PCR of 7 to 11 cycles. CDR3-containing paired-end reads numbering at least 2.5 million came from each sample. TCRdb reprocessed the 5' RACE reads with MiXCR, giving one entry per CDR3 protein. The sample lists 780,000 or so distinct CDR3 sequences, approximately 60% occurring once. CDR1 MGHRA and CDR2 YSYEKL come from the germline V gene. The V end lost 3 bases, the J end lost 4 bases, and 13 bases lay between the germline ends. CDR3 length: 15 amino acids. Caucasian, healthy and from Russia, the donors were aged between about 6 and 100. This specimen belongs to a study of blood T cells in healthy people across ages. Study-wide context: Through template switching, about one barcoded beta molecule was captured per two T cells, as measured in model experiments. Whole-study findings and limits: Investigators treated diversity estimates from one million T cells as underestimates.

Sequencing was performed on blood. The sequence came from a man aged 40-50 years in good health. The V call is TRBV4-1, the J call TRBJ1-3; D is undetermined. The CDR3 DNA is TGCGCCAGCAGCCACTTGACCAGGAAAGGAAACACCATATATTTT. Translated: CASSHLTRKGNTIYF.